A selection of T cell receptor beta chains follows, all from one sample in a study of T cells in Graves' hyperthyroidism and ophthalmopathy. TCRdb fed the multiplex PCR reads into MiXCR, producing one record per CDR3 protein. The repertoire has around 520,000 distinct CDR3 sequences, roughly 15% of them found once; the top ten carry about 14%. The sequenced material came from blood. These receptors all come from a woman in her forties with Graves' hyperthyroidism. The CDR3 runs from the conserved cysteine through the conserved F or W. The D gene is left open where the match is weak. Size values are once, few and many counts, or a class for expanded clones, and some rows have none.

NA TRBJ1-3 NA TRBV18 TGTGCCAGCTCACCACCAGACGTCATCTCTGGAAACACCATATATTTT CASSPPDVISGNTIYF
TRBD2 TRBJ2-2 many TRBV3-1 TGTGCCAGCAGCCAAGGGACTAGCACAAACACCGGGGAGCTGTTTTTT CASSQGTSTNTGELFF
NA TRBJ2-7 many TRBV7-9 TGTGCCAGCAGCTGGAGACAGAACTCCTACGAGCAGTACTTC CASSWRQNSYEQYF
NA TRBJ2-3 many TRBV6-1 TGTGCCAGCACCCGAGGGGGGGATACGCAGTATTTT CASTRGGDTQYF
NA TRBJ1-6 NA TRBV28 TGTGCCAGCAGGACCACAGGGAGTGTGACACCCCTCCACTTT CASRTTGSVTPLHF
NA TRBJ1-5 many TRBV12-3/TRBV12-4 TGTGCCAGCAGTCAAGAGAGAGCCGGCGCCGGACAGACCGGTAGCAATCAGCCCCAGCATTTT CASSQERAGAGQTGSNQPQHF
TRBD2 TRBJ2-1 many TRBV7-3 TGTGCCAGCAGCTCGGCTCCGGGGCGGGAGGGTGGTGAGCAGTTCTTC CASSSAPGREGGEQFF
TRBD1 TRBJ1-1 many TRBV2 TGTGCCAGCATCGGACAGGGAAGAGGCACTGAAGCTTTCTTT CASIGQGRGTEAFF
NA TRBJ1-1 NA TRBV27 TGTGCCAGCAGTTTCGTAGGGGTGGGCACTGAAGCTTTCTTT CASSFVGVGTEAFF
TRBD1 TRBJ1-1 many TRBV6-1 TGTGCCAGCAACTACCCCGGGACAGGGGGGGCTGAAGCTTTCTTT CASNYPGTGGAEAFF
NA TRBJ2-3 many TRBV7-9 TGTGCCAGCAGCTGGGGGGCTGGATCCACAGATACGCAGTATTTT CASSWGAGSTDTQYF
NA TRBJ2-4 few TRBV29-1 TGCAGCGTTGAAGAATTTTCTCCCAAAAACATTCAGTACTTC CSVEEFSPKNIQYF
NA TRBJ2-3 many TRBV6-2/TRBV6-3 TGTGCCAGCAGCCCCCGCCTTGCTAATTCGGATACGCAGTATTTT CASSPRLANSDTQYF
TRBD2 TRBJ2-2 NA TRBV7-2 TGTGCCAGCAGTCTAGCGGGCCTAACCGGGGAGCTGTTTTTT CASSLAGLTGELFF
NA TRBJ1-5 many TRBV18 TGTGCCAGCTCACCGCCAGGGTCATCTCAGCCCCAGCATTTT CASSPPGSSQPQHF
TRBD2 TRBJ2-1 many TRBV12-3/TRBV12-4 TGTGCCAGCAGTAGGACTAGCGGGTACAGCTCCTACAATGAGCAGTTCTTC CASSRTSGYSSYNEQFF
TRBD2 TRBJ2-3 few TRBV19 TGTGCCAGTAGTATACGAGCGGGAAAGGAGGATACGCAGTATTTT CASSIRAGKEDTQYF
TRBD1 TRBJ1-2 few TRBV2 TGTGCCAGCAGTGAACAGGGGACAGCTAACTATGGCTACACCTTC CASSEQGTANYGYTF
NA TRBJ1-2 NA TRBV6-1 TGTGCCACGCGACGGACTGAAAACTATGGCTACACCTTC CATRRTENYGYTF
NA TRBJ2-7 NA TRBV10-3 TGTGCCATCGGGGCCTTGGGAAACTACGAGCAGTACTTC CAIGALGNYEQYF
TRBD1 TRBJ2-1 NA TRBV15 TGTGCCACCAGCCCTAACAGGGGGCGCGTCCACAATGAGCAGTTCTTC CATSPNRGRVHNEQFF
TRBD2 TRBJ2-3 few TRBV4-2 TGTGCCAGCAGCCAAGAAGCGGGAGTCAGGGATACGCAGTATTTT CASSQEAGVRDTQYF
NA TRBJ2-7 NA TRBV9 TGTGTCAGCAACCCCGCCGGGGCCTACGAGCAGTACTTC CVSNPAGAYEQYF
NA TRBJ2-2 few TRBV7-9 TGTGCCAGCAGCTCGTACCCTTTAGGGTTCACCGGGGAGCTGTTTTTT CASSSYPLGFTGELFF
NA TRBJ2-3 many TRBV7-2 TGTGCCAGCAACTGGGATAGCGGAACCACAGATACGCAGTATTTT CASNWDSGTTDTQYF
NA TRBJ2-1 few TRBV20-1 TGCAGTGCTAGTAAGACTAGACAAGGGAGTGAGCAGTTCTTC CSASKTRQGSEQFF